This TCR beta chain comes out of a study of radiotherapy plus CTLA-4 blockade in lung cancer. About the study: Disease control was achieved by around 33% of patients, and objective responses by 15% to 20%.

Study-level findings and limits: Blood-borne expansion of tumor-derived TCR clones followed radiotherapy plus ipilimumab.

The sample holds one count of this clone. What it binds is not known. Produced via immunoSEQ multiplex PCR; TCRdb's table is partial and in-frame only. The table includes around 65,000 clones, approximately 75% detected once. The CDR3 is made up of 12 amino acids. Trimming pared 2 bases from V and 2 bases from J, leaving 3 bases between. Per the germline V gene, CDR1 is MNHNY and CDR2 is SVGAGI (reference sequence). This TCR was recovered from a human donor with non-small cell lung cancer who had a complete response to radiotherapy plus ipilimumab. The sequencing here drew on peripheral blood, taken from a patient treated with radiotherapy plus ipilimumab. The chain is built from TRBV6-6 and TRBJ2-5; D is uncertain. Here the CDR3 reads CASSYGQETQYF. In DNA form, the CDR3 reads TGTGCCAGCAGTTACGGGCAAGAGACCCAGTACTTC.